These T cell receptor beta chains were read from a single sample in a study of CD8+ T cells in alopecia areata. TCRdb keeps only in-frame clones here, not all; method: immunoSEQ multiplex PCR. Counted here are fewer than 4,000 clones, approximately 69% occurring once; the ten biggest clones make up about 6.6%. Material: skin, obtained at week 24, from a patient treated with tofacitinib. All receptors come from a human donor with alopecia areata. The CDR3 runs from the conserved cysteine through the conserved F or W. A D gene is named only where the DNA matches it firmly. Size is omitted from some rows. Given values are once, few, many or a class for expanded clones.

>-|-|TRBJ2-3|17|TRBV27
TGTGCCAGCAGTTTATCGGGTGTCCGGGCTAGAACGGATACGCAGTATTTT
CASSLSGVRARTDTQYF
>once|-|TRBJ2-3|16|TRBV6-1
TGTGCCAGCAGTGGGCGTCCTCTAACTAGCACAGATACGCAGTATTTT
CASSGRPLTSTDTQYF
>-|TRBD2|TRBJ2-7|15|TRBV25-1
TGTGCCAGCAGTGAGGGGGGAGGCAGGGAGGGCGAGCAGTACTTC
CASSEGGGREGEQYF
>once|-|TRBJ1-2|15|TRBV6-6
TGTGCCAGCAGGCAGCACGACAGGATATCCTATGGCTACACCTTC
CASRQHDRISYGYTF
>-|-|TRBJ1-4|13|TRBV29-1
TGCAGCGCCTCGGGCCTCAGGGATGAAAAACTGTTTTTT
CSASGLRDEKLFF
>-|-|TRBJ1-6|13|TRBV5-1
TGCGCCAGCAGCCCCCGGACAGACTCACCCCTCCACTTT
CASSPRTDSPLHF
>-|-|TRBJ1-5|15|TRBV7-6
TGTGCCAGCAGCTTAGTGGCAGGACGGAATCAGCCCCAGCATTTT
CASSLVAGRNQPQHF
>-|-|TRBJ1-1|15|TRBV11-3
TGTGCCAGCAAGCCCGGCGGTTCATGGGACACTGAAGCTTTCTTT
CASKPGGSWDTEAFF
>-|-|TRBJ2-7|12|TRBV4-1
TGCGCCAGCAGCCGACCGGGCTCGGTCGCGATCTTC
CASSRPGSVAIF
>-|TRBD2|TRBJ2-3|16|TRBV7-7
TGTGCCAGCAGCTTAGACCCTAGCGGGGGGAGTGACACGCAGTATTTT
CASSLDPSGGSDTQYF
>-|TRBD1|TRBJ1-4|14|TRBV11-2
TGTGCCAGCAGCTTGGGGACAGGGAGTGAAAAACTGTTTTTT
CASSLGTGSEKLFF
>-|-|TRBJ2-3|14|TRBV30
TGTGCCTGGGCCGGGGTCCTCAACACAGATACGCAGTATTTT
CAWAGVLNTDTQYF
>few|-|TRBJ2-3|14|TRBV5-7
TGTGCCAGCAGCATACAGGGAGCCACAGATACGCAGTATTTT
CASSIQGATDTQYF
>-|-|TRBJ1-5|15|TRBV6-1
TGTGCCAGCAGGAGGGTCCTGGCTGGCAATCAGCCCCAGCATTTT
CASRRVLAGNQPQHF
>few|TRBD1|TRBJ1-6|13|TRBV2
TGTGCCAGCAGTGGGGACAGCAATTCACCCCTCCACTTT
CASSGDSNSPLHF
>-|TRBD2|TRBJ2-1|14|TRBV2
TGTGCCAGCAGTACCGAGTCTAGCGGAAGTGAGCAGTTCTTC
CASSTESSGSEQFF
>-|-|TRBJ2-3|14|TRBV10-3
TGTGCCATCAGTGCGGCGGGGAATCGCGATACGCAGTATTTT
CAISAAGNRDTQYF
>few|-|TRBJ2-3|15|TRBV14
TGTGCCAGCAGCCAATGGGTCCTCAGCACAGATACGCAGTATTTT
CASSQWVLSTDTQYF
>-|-|TRBJ1-2|13|TRBV4-3
TGCGCCGGAACCGAGGGGCCTAACTATGGCTACACCTTC
CAGTEGPNYGYTF